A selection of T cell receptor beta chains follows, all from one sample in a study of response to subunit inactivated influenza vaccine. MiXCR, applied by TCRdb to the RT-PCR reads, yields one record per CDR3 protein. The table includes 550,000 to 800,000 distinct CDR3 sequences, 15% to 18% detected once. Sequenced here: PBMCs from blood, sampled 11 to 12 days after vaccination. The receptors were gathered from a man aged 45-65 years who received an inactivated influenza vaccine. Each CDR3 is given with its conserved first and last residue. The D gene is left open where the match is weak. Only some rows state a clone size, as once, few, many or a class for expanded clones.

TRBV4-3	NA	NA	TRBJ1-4	CASSQRGINEKLFF	TGCGCCAGCAGCCAAAGGGGGATTAATGAAAAACTGTTTTTT
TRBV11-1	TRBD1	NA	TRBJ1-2	CASSTRDRRDGYTF	TGTGCCAGCAGCACCCGGGACAGGAGAGACGGCTACACCTTC
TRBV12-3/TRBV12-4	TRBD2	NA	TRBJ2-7	CASSRIGGGNNYEQYF	TGTGCCAGCAGCCGCATTGGCGGGGGGAATAACTACGAGCAGTACTTC
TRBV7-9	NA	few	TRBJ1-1	CASSWSGYAEAFF	TGTGCCAGCAGCTGGTCGGGTTACGCTGAAGCTTTCTTT
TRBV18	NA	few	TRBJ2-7	CASSVTDSFPLEQYF	TGTGCCAGCTCAGTGACAGATAGCTTTCCCCTCGAGCAGTACTTC
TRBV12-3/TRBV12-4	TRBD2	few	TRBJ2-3	CASSSRDYPYTDTQYF	TGTGCCAGCAGCTCAAGGGACTACCCTTACACAGATACGCAGTATTTT
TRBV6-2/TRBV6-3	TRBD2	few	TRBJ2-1	CASSYRLPGGPSSYNEQFF	TGTGCCAGCAGTTACCGGTTACCGGGAGGGCCCTCTTCCTACAATGAGCAGTTCTTC
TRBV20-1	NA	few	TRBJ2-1	CSANSYNEQFF	TGCAGTGCAAACAGCTACAATGAGCAGTTCTTC
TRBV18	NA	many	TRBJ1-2	CASSTTGLNNYGYTF	TGTGCCAGCTCAACCACAGGGCTCAATAACTATGGCTACACCTTC
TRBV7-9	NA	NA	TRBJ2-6	CASSPTAGANVLTF	TGTGCCAGCAGCCCGACCGCTGGGGCCAACGTCCTGACTTTC
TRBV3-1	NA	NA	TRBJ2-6	CASSQESQAGVLTF	TGTGCCAGCAGCCAAGAGTCCCAAGCCGGCGTCCTGACTTTC
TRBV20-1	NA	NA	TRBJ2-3	CSAPIKSDTQYF	TGCAGTGCCCCCATAAAGTCAGATACGCAGTATTTT
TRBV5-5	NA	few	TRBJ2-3	CASSLGGGAWTDTQYF	TGTGCCAGCAGCTTGGGAGGGGGGGCCTGGACAGATACGCAGTATTTT
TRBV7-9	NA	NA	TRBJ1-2	CASSLDRHGYTF	TGTGCCAGCAGCTTAGACAGACATGGCTACACCTTC
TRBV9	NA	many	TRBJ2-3	CASSEGEASTDTQYF	TGTGCCAGCAGCGAGGGGGAAGCTAGCACAGATACGCAGTATTTT
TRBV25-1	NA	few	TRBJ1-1	CASVPTGLNTEAFF	TGTGCCAGCGTTCCGACAGGCTTGAACACTGAAGCTTTCTTT
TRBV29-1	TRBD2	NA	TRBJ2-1	CSVRRGSSYNEQFF	TGCAGCGTCCGGCGGGGGAGCTCCTACAATGAGCAGTTCTTC
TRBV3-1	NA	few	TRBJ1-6	CASSQGGQPNSPLHF	TGTGCCAGCAGCCAAGGAGGACAGCCAAACTCACCCCTCCACTTT
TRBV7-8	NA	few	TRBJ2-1	CASSLVPAPHNEQFF	TGTGCCAGCAGCTTAGTTCCGGCACCCCACAATGAGCAGTTCTTC
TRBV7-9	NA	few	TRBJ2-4	CASSSWTDQDF	TGTGCCAGCAGCTCTTGGACAGATCAAGACTTC
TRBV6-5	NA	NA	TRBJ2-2	CASSYAVRPGGELFF	TGTGCCAGCAGTTATGCCGTAAGGCCTGGCGGGGAGCTGTTTTTT
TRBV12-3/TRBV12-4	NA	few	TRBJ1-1	CASSFLSAGLYNTEAFF	TGTGCCAGCAGTTTCTTATCTGCCGGACTGTATAACACTGAAGCTTTCTTT
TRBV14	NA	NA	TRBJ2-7	CASSLTGAPPPYEQYF	TGTGCCAGCAGCCTAACGGGGGCTCCTCCACCTTACGAGCAGTACTTC
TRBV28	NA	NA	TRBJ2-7	CASRTPADTYEQYF	TGTGCCAGCAGGACACCAGCTGACACCTACGAGCAGTACTTC
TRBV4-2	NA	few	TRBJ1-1	CASSQSLNTEAFF	TGTGCCAGCAGCCAATCACTGAACACTGAAGCTTTCTTT
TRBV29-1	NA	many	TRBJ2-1	CSGKGGVTEQFF	TGCAGCGGAAAGGGGGGGGTTACTGAGCAGTTCTTC
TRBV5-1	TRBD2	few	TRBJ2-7	CASSLEDSGRIGGEQYF	TGCGCCAGCAGCTTGGAGGATAGCGGGAGAATCGGAGGCGAGCAGTACTTC
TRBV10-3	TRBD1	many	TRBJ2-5	CAISESRQGQETQYF	TGTGCCATCAGTGAGTCCCGACAGGGTCAAGAGACCCAGTACTTC
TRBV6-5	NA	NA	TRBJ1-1	CASSCDRGGSTEAFF	TGTGCCAGCAGTTGCGATCGCGGTGGTAGCACTGAAGCTTTCTTT
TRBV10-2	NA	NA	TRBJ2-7	CATLGRAYEQYF	TGCGCCACCCTTGGACGGGCCTACGAGCAGTACTTC
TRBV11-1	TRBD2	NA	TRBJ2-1	CASSLGYASGRGSNEQFF	TGTGCCAGCAGCTTAGGTTATGCTAGCGGGAGAGGGAGCAATGAGCAGTTCTTC
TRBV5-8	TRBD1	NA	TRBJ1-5	CASSPRDRGRQPQHF	TGTGCCAGCAGCCCGCGGGACAGGGGAAGGCAGCCCCAGCATTTT
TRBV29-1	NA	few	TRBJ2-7	CSVYGLPYEQYF	TGCAGCGTATATGGACTTCCCTACGAGCAGTACTTC
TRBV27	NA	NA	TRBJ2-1	CASSPSGAGYNEQFF	TGTGCCAGCAGTCCAAGCGGCGCTGGCTACAATGAGCAGTTCTTC
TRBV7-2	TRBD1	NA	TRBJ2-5	CASSTQGLETQYF	TGTGCCAGCAGCACACAGGGGCTGGAGACCCAGTACTTC
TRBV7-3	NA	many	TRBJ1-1	CASSLGGFTEAFF	TGTGCCAGCAGCTTAGGGGGTTTCACTGAAGCTTTCTTT
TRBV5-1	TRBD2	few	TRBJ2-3	CASSWIGGVDTQYF	TGCGCCAGCAGCTGGATCGGGGGGGTAGATACGCAGTATTTT